A selection of T cell receptor beta chains follows, all from one sample in a study of blood T cell repertoires in COVID-19. The method was immunoSEQ multiplex PCR; TCRdb's version includes in-frame clones alone and lacks a portion of them. The sample has under 150,000 clones, roughly 85% seen once; the top ten hold approximately 4%. Sequenced material: peripheral blood. The receptors originated from a human donor in a cohort sampled during active COVID-19. CDR3s leave out the opening cysteine and the closing phenylalanine or tryptophan.

V gene	J gene	CDR3 protein
TRBV19	TRBJ1-4	ASSISVGGATNEKLF
TRBV7-9	TRBJ2-1	ASSPDTVNEQF
TRBV9	TRBJ2-1	ASSSTTSGLRNEQF
TRBV18	TRBJ2-3	ASSPIDLAATDTQY
TRBV7-8	TRBJ1-2	ASSARNGGQDTTGYT
TRBV6-1	TRBJ2-5	ASSVSSVHLQETQY
TRBV18	TRBJ1-1	ASSPPGHLVNTEAF
TRBV29-1	TRBJ1-1	SVRSGTGNTEAF
TRBV5-6	TRBJ2-2	ASITFYQGGSSGELF
TRBV13	TRBJ2-3	ASSSSREGPDTQY
TRBV13	TRBJ2-1	ASSLGTIKGYEQF
TRBV9	TRBJ1-5	ASSAMEGFNQPQH
TRBV3-1/TRBV3-2	TRBJ2-5	ASSQRPGGETQY
TRBV4-3	TRBJ2-5	ASSRLLGGDQETQY
TRBV7-9	TRBJ2-4	ASSQTGTGFRKNIQY
TRBV7-6	TRBJ2-6	ASSLEAEPNSGANVLT
TRBV7-2	TRBJ1-5	ASSLGAPYNQPQH
TRBV9	TRBJ1-1	ASSATGNTEAF
TRBV4-3	TRBJ2-1	ASSQEFVRDYPLVEQF
TRBV5-6	TRBJ1-2	ASSPGTEPGYT
TRBV19	TRBJ2-3	ASTPGGWGSDTQY
TRBV4-3	TRBJ1-2	ASSWGHTGGDVGYT
TRBV20-1	TRBJ2-2	SASLREGLGRELF
TRBV9	TRBJ1-2	ASSVAGGKYT
TRBV7-9	TRBJ2-3	ASSEILAGSTDTQY
TRBV5-8	TRBJ2-3	ASSLPGTGPTDTQY
TRBV7-2	TRBJ2-1	ASSFQRGVIYEQF
TRBV6-2/TRBV6-3	TRBJ2-1	ASSWGGPEQF
TRBV4-3	TRBJ1-2	ASSPTQGTDYGYT
TRBV6-6	TRBJ1-5	ASSRADLGQGLFRNQPQH
TRBV7-2	TRBJ2-7	ASSVGTGPYEQY
TRBV5-1	TRBJ1-1	ASSRVPGQGGTF
TRBV19	TRBJ1-4	ASSPGQLSNEKLF
TRBV5-1	TRBJ2-7	ASSAGQRDEQY
TRBV3-1/TRBV3-2	TRBJ1-5	ASSQRGIGQPQH
TRBV3-1/TRBV3-2	TRBJ1-1	ASSQGQNTEAF
TRBV11-2	TRBJ2-2	ASSLGDRGIGELF
TRBV5-1	TRBJ2-3	ASSLAWVSDTQY
TRBV10-2	TRBJ1-1	ASIGTAVNTEAF
TRBV24-1	TRBJ2-1	ATSDPSGSPYNEQF
TRBV6-5	TRBJ1-3	ASSRGTGSGNTIY
TRBV3-1/TRBV3-2	TRBJ2-2	ASSQRGLAGPGELF
TRBV11-2	TRBJ2-7	ASSLPVTYEQY
TRBV5-4	TRBJ2-5	ASSLVGLAGRTQY
TRBV7-2	TRBJ2-1	ASSLASGGLDNEQF
TRBV5-1	TRBJ2-1	ASSPVASAYNEQF
TRBV7-2	TRBJ2-1	ASSGAGYNEQF
TRBV30	TRBJ2-4	AHRTGRNIQY
TRBV7-9	TRBJ2-5	ASNPGGSEKTQY
TRBV4-3	TRBJ2-3	ASSQFLGHTQY
TRBV5-8	TRBJ2-1	ASSGGVAVYNEQF
TRBV29-1	TRBJ2-5	SVFRVQETQY
TRBV24-1	TRBJ2-2	ATSATGPPLAGELF
TRBV11-3	TRBJ2-3	ASSLGASGSVVSQY
TRBV4-3	TRBJ1-1	ASSTYGAGEAF
TRBV5-3	TRBJ1-1	ARSFQRTGEENTEAF
TRBV2	TRBJ1-5	ASSKSQAENQPQH
TRBV30	TRBJ2-5	AWSGPREETQY
TRBV7-2	TRBJ1-2	ASSLGSGSYGYT
TRBV5-1	TRBJ2-7	ASSLLVPLEQY